This TCR beta chain was identified in a study of blood T cell repertoires in COVID-19. Study-level background: Specimens from acute and convalescent COVID-19 originated in the United States, Italy and Spain. The cDNA or gDNA used as material had been derived from T cells, B-cell-depleted T cells, or PBMCs.

In the study's own analysis: Reference gene primer amplification yielded estimated nucleated cell counts. Produced via immunoSEQ multiplex PCR; TCRdb's table is partial and in-frame only. V and J calls and clone size follow that table, whereas D and trimming were derived from the DNA. The table has some 200,000 clones, 85% to 90% seen once. Germline V CDR1 and CDR2: LNHDA, SQIVND (reference sequence). Trimming removed 3 bases at V and 2 bases at J, with 12 bases between. The CDR3 extends over 15 amino acids. This sequence was found in a woman aged 45-60 years with acute or convalescent COVID-19. Specimen: peripheral blood. The chain is built from TRBV19 and TRBJ2-3; D may be TRBD2 (6 bases). For the CDR3, the DNA is TGTGCCAGTAGTATTTGGCGGGAACCCACAGATACGCAGTATTTT. Its translation is CASSIWREPTDTQYF.